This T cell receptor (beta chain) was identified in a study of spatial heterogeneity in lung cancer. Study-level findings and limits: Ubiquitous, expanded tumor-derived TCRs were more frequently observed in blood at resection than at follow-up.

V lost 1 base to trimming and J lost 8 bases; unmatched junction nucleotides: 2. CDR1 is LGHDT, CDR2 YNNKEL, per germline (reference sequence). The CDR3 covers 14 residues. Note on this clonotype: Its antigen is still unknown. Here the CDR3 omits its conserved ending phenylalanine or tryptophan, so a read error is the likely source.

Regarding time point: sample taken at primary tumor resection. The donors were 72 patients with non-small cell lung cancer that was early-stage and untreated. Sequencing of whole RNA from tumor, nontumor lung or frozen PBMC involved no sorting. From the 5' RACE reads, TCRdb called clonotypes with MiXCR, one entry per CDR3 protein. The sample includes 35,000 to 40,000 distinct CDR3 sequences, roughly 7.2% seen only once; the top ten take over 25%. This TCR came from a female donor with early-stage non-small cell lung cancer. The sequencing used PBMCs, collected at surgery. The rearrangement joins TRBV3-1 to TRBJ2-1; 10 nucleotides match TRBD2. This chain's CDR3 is CASSQGTSGYEQFL. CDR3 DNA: TGTGCCAGCAGCCAAGGGACTAGCGGCTATGAGCAGTTCCTC.